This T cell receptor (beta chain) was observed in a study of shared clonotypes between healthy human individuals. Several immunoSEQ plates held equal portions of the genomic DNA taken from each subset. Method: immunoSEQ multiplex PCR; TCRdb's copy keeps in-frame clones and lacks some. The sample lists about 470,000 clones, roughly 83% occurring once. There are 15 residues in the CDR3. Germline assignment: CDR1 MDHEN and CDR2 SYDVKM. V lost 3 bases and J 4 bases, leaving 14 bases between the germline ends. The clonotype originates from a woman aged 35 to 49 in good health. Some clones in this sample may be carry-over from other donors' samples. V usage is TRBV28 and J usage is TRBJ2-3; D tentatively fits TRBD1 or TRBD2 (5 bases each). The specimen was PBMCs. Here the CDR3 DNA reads TGTGCCAGCAGTTTGCGGACTTCCAGGGCAGATACGCAGTATTTT. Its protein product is CASSLRTSRADTQYF.